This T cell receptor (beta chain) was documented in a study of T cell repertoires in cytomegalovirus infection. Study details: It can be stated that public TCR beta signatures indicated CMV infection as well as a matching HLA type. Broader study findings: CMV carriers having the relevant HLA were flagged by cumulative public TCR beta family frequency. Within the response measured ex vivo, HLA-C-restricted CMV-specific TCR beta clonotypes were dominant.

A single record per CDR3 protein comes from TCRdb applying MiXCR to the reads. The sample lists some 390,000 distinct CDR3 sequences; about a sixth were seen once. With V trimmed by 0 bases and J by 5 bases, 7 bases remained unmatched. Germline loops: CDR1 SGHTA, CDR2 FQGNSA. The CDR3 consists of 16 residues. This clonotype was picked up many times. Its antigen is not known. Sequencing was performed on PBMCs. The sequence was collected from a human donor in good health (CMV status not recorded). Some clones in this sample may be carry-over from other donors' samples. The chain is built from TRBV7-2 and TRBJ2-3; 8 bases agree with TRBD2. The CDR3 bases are TGTGCCAGCAGCTTAGCGGGACCTCGGGGGGGAGATACGCAGTATTTT. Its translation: CASSLAGPRGGDTQYF.